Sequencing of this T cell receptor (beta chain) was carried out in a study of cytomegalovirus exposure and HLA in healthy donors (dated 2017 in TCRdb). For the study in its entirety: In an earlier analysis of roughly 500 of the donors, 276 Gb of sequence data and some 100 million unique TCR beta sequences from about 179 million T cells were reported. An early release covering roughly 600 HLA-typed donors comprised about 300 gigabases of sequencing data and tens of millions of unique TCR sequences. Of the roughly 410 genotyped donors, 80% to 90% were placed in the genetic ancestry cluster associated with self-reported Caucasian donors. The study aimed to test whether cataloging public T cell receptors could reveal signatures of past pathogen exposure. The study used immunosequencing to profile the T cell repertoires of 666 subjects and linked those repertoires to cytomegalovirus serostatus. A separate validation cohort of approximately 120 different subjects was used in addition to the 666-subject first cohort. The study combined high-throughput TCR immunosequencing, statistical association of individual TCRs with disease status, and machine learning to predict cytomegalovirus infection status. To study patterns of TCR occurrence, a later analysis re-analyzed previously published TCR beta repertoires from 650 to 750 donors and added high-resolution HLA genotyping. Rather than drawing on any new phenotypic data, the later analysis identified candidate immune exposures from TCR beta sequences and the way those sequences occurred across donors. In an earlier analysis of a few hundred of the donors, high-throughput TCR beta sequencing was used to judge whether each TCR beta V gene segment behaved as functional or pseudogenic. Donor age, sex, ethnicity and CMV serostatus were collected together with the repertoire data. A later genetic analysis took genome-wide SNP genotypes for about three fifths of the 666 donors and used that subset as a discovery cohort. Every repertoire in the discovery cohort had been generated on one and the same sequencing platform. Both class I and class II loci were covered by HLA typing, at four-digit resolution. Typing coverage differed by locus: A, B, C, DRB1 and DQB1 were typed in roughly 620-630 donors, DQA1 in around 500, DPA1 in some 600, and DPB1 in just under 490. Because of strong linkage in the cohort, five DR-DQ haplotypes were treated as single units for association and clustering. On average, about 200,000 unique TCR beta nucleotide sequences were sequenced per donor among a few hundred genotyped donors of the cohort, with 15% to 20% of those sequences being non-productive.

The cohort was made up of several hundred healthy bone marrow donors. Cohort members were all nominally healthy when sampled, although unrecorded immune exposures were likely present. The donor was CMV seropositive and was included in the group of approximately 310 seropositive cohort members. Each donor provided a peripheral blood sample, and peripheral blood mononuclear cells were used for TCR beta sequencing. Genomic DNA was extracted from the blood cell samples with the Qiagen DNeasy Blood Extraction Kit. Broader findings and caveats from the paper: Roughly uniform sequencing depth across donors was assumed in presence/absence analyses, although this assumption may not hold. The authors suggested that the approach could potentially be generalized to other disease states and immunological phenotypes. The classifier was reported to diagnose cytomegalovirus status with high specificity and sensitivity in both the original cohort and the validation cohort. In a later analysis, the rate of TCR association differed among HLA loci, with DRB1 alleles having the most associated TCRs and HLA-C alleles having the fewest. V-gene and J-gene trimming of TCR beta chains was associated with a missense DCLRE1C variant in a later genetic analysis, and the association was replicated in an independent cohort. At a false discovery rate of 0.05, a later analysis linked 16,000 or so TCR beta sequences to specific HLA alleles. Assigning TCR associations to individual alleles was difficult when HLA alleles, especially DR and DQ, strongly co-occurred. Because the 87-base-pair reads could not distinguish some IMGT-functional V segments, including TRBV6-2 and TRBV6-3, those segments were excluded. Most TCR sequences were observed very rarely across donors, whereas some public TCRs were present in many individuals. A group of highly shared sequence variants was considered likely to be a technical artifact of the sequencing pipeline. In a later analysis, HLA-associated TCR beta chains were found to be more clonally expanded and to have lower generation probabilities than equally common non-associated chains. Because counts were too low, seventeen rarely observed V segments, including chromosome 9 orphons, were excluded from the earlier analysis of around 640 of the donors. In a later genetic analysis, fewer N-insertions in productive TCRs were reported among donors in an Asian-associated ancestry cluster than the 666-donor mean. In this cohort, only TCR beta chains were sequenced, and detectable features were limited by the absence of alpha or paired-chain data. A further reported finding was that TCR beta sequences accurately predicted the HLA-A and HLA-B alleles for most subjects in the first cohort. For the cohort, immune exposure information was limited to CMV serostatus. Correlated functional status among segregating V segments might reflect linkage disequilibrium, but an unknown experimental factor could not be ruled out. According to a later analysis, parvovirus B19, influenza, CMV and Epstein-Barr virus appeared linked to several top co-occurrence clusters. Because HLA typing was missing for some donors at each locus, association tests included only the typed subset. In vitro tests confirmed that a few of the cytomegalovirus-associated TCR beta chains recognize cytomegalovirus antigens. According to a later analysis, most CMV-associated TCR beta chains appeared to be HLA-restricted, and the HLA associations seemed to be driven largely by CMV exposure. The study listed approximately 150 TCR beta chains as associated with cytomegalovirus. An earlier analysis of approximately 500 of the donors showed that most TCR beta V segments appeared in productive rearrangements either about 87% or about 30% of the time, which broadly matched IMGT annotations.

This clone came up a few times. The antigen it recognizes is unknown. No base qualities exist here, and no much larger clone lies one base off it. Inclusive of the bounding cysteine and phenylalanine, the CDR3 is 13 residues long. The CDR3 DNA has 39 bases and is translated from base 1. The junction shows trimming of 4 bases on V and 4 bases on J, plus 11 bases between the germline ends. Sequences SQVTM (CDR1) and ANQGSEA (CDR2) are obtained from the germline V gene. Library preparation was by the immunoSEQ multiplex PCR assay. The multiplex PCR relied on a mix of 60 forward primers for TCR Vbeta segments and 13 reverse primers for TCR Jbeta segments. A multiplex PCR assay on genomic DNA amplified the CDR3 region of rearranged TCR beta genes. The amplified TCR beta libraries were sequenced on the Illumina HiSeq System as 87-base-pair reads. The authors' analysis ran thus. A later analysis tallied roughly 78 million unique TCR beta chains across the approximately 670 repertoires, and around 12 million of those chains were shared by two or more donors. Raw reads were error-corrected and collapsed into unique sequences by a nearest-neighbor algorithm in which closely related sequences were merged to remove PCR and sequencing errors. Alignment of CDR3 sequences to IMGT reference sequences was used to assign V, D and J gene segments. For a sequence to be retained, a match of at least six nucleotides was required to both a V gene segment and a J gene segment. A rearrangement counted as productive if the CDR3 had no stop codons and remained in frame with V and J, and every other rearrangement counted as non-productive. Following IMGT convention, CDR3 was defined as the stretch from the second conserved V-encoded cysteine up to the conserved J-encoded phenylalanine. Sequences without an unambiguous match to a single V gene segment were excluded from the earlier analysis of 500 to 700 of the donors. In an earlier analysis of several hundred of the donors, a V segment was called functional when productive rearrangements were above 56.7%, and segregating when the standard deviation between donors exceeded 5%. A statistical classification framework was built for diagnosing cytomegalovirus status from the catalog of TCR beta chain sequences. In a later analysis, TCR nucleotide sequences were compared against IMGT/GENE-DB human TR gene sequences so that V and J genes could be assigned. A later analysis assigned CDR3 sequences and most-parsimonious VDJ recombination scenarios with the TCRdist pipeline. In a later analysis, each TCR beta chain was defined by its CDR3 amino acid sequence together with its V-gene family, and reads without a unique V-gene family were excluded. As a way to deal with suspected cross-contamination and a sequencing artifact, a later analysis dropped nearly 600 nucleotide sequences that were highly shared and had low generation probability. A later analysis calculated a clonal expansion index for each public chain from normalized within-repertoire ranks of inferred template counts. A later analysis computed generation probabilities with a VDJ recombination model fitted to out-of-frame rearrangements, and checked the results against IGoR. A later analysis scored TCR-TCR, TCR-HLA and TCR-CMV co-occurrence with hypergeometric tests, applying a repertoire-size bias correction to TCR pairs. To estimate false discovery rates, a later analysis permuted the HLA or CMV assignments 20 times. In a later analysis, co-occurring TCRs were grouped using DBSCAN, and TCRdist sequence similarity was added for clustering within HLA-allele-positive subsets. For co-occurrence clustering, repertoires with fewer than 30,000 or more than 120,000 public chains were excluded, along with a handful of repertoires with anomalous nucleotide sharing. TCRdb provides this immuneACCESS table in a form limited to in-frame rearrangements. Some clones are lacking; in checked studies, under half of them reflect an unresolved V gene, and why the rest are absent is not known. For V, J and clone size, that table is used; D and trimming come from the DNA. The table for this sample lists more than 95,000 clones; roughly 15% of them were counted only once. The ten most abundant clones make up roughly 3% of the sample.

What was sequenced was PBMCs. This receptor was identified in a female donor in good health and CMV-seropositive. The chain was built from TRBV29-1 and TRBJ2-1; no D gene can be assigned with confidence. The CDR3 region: CSVGLPQYNEQFF. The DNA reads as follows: TGCAGCGTTGGGCTCCCACAGTACAATGAGCAGTTCTTC.